The clone carrying this T cell receptor (beta chain) appeared many times. The antigen is undetermined. The V end lost 4 bases, the J end lost 7 bases, and 5 bases lay between the germline ends. CDR3 length: 11 residues. CDR1 is SNHLY, CDR2 FYNNEI, per germline. This sample stems from a study of early T cells in non-severe SARS-CoV-2 infection. The wider study: Sequencing was performed on bulk RNA from unsorted whole blood, leaving chains unpaired.

Unique molecular identifiers were affixed to single, distinct cDNA molecules. TCRdb reprocessed the 5' RACE reads with MiXCR, giving one entry per CDR3 protein. The sample has about 97,000 distinct CDR3 sequences, around 13% seen once. Points from the study as a whole: Anti-spike CD8 specificities were favored by VDJdb matching, whose results missed private and CD4 specificities.

Sequencing used whole blood. This chain connects TRBV2 to TRBJ1-5; D unresolved. The sequence came from an adult who was a healthcare worker with PCR-confirmed SARS-CoV-2 infection or an uninfected control (not recorded which). CDR3 amino acids: CASSVGQPQHF. The CDR3 nucleotides are TGTGCCAGCAGTGTGGGACAGCCCCAGCATTTT.